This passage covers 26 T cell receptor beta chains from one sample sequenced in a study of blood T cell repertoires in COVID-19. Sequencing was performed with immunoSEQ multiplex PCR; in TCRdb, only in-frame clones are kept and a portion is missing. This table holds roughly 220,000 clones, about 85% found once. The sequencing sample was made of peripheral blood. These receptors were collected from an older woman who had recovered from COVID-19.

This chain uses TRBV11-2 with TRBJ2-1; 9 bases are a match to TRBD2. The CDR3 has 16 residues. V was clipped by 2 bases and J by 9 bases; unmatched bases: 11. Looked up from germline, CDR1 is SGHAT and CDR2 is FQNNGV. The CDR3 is CASSLLAGGDVGEQFF. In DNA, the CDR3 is TGTGCCAGCAGCTTACTTGCGGGGGGGGACGTCGGTGAGCAGTTCTTC.

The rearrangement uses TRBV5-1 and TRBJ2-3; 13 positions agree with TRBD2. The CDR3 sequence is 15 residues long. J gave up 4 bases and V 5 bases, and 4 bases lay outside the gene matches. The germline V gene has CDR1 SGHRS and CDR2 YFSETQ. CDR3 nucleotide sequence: TGCGCCAGCAGGACTAGCGGGGGGATATCAGATACGCAGTATTTT. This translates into CASRTSGGISDTQYF.

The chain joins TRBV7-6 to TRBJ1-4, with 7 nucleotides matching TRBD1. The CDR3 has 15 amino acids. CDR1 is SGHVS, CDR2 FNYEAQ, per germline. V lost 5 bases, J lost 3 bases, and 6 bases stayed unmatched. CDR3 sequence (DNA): TGTGCCAGCAGCCTACAGGGGTTGTCTAATGAAAAACTGTTTTTT. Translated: CASSLQGLSNEKLFF.

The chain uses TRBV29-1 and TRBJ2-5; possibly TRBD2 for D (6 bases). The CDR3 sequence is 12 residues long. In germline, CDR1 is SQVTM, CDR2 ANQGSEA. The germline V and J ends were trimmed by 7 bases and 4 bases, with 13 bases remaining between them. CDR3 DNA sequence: TGCAGCGCTGGGGGGTTGGGAGAGACCCAGTACTTC. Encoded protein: CSAGGLGETQYF.

The CDR3: CASSLREGDGYTF. CDR3 nucleotide sequence: TGTGCCAGCAGTTTGCGGGAAGGAGATGGCTACACCTTC. The rearrangement joins TRBV27 to TRBJ1-2, with unresolved D. This CDR3 spans 13 amino acids. V lost 3 bases, J lost 6 bases, and 11 bases lay in between. CDR1 MNHEY and CDR2 SMNVEV come from the germline V gene (reference sequence).

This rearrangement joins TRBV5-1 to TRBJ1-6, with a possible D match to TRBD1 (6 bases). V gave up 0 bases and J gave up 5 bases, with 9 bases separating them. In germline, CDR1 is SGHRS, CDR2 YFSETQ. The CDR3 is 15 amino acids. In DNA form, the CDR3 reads TGCGCCAGCAGCTTGGGGGCAGGGGATAATTCACCCCTCCACTTT. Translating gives CASSLGAGDNSPLHF.

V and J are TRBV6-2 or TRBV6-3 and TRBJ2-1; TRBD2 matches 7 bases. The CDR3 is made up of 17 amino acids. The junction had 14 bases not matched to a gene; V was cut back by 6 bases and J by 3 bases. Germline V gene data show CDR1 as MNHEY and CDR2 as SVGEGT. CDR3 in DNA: TGTGCCAGCAGCCAAACCCTGGGACTACCCTACTACAATGAGCAGTTCTTC. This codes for CASSQTLGLPYYNEQFF.

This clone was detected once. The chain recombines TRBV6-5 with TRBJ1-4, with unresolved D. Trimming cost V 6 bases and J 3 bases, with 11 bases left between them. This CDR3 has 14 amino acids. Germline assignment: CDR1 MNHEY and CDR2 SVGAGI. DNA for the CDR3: TGTGCCAGCAGGCGACTCGGCGCTAATGAAAAACTGTTTTTT. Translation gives CASRRLGANEKLFF.

CDR3 nucleotides: TGTGCCAGCGCCTCTAGTAGCGGGGGGGACCTATCCAGCACAGATACGCAGTATTTT. It is translated as CASASSSGGDLSSTDTQYF. This chain joins TRBV4-2 and TRBJ2-3; 11 bases match TRBD2. CDR1 LGHNA and CDR2 YNFKEQ come from the germline V gene. V lost 8 bases to trimming and J lost 0 bases; unmatched junction nucleotides: 16. CDR3 length: 19 residues.

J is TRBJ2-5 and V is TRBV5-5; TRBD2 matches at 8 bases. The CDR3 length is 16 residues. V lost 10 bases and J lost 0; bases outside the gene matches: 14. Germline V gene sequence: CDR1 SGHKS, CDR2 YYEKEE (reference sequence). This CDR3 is CAGGERGTGNQETQYF. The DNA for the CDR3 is TGTGCCGGCGGGGAGCGGGGGACCGGAAACCAAGAGACCCAGTACTTC.

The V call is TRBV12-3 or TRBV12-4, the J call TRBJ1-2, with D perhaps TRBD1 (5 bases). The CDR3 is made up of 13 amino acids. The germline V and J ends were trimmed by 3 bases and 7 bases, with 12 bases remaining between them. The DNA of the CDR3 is TGTGCCAGCAGTTTTTGGAGGGGTGGTGGCTACACCTTC. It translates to CASSFWRGGGYTF.

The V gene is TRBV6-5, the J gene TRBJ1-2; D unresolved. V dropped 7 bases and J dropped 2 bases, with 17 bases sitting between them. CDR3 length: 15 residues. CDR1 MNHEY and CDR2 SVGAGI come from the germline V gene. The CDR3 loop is CASNPESFKNYGYTF. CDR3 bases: TGTGCCAGCAATCCGGAGAGTTTCAAGAACTATGGCTACACCTTC.

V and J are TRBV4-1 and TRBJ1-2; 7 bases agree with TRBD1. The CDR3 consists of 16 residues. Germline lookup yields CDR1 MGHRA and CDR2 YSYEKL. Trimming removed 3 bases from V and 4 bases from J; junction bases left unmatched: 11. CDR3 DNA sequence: TGCGCCAGCAGCCAGGGGCAGGGGGGCGCAGGCTATGGCTACACCTTC. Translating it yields CASSQGQGGAGYGYTF.

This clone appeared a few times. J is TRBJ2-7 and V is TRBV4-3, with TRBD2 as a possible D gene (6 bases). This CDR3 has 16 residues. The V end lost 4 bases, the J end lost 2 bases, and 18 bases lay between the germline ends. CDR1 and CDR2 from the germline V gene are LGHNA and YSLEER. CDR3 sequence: CASSRSRGLTTYEQYF. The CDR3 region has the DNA TGCGCCAGCAGCCGGTCGCGGGGACTCACAACCTACGAGCAGTACTTC.

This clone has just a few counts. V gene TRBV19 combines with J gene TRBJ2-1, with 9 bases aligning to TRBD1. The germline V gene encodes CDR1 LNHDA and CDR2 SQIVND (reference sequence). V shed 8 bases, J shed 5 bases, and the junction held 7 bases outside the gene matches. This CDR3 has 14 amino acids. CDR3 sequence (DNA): TGTGCCAGTGGGTTTTGGACAGGGGACAATGAGCAGTTCTTC. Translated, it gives CASGFWTGDNEQFF.

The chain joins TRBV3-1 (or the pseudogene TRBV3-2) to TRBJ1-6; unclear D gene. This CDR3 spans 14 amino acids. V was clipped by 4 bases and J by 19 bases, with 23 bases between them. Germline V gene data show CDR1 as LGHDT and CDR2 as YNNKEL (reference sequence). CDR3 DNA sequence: TGTGCCAGCAGCCCCGCCCAAGGTCTGGGCCCCGTACACTTT. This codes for CASSPAQGLGPVHF.

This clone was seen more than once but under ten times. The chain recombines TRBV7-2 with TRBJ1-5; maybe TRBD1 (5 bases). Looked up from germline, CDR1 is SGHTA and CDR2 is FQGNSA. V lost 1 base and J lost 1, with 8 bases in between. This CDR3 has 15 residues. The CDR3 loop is CASSLVGGSNQPQHF. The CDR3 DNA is TGTGCCAGCAGCTTAGTCGGGGGAAGCAATCAGCCCCAGCATTTT.

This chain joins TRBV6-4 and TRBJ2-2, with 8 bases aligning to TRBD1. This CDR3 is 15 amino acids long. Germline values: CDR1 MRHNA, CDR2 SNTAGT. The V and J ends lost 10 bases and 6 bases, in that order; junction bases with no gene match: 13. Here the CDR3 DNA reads TGTGCCACTCGACGGGACAGGTCGTCACCCGGGGAGCTGTTTTTT. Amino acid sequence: CATRRDRSSPGELFF.

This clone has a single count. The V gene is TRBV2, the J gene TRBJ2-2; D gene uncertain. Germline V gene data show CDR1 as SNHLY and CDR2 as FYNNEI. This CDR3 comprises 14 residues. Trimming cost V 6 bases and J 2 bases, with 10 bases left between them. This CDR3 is CASRGSPNTGELFF. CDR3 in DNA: TGTGCCAGCAGGGGCAGCCCTAACACCGGGGAGCTGTTTTTT.

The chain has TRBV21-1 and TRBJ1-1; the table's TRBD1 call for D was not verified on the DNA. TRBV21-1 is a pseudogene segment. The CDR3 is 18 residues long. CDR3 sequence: CASSRKEGDREVDTEAFF. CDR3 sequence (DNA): TGTGCCAGCAGCAGAAAAGAAGGGGACAGGGAGGTGGACACTGAAGCTTTCTTT.

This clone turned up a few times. In DNA, the CDR3 is TGCGCCAGCAGCTGGGACTTTCGCAGCTCCTACAATGAGCAGTTCTTC. Residues: CASSWDFRSSYNEQFF. The chain combines TRBV5-1 with TRBJ2-1, with D possibly being TRBD2 (6 bases). The CDR3 is 16 amino acids. CDR1 SGHRS and CDR2 YFSETQ come from the germline V gene. V was trimmed by 3 bases and J by 0 bases, leaving 13 bases between them.

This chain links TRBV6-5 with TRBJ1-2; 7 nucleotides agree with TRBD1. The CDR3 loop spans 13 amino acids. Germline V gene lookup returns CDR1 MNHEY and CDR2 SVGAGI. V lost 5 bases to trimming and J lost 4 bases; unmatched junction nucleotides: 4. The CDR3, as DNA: TGTGCCAGCAGTCGTCGGGACAGCTATGGCTACACCTTC. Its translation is CASSRRDSYGYTF.

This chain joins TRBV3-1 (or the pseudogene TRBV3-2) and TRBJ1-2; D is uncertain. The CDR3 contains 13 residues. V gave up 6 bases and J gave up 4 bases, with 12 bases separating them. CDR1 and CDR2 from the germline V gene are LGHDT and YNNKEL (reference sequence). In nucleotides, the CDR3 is TGTGCCAGCAGGGTCGGACGGGGCTATGGCTACACCTTC. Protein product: CASRVGRGYGYTF.

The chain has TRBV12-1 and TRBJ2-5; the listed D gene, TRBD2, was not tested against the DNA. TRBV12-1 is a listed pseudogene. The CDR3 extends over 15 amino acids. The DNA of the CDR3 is TGTGCCAGCAGCTCCCCCGTGAGCGGGCAAGAGACCCAGTACTTC. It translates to CASSSPVSGQETQYF.

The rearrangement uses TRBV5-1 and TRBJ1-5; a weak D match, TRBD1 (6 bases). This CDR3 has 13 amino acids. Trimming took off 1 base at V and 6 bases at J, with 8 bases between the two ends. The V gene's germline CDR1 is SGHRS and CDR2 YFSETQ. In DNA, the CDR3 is TGCGCCAGCAGCTTGACAGGGATTCAGCCCCAGCATTTT. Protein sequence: CASSLTGIQPQHF.

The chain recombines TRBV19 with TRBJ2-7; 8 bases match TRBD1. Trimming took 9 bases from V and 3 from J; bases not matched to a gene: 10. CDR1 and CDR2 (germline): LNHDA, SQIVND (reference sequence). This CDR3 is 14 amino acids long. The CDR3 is CASSLGQEYYEQYF. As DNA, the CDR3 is TGTGCCAGCTCCTTGGGACAGGAGTACTACGAGCAGTACTTC.